The text below deals with one TCR beta chain. Its antigen remains unknown. With iRepertoire HTBI primers and Arm-PCR of CDR3 regions, TCR beta libraries were built. TCRdb re-derived calls from the multiplex PCR reads in MiXCR, one entry per CDR3 protein. The table records 350,000 to 500,000 distinct CDR3 sequences, roughly a fifth of them present only once. This record comes from a study of regulatory T cells in long-lasting Graves disease. Germline V gene sequence: CDR1 SQVTM, CDR2 ANQGSEA. The V and J ends lost 3 bases and 7 bases respectively, with 16 bases between them. This CDR3 region has 13 residues. Study-level findings and limits: Few sampled subjects may have lowered accuracy. Among the persistent patients, 2,500 to 3,000 public clonotypes were shared, more than the approximately 1,000 shared among new patients.

The time point here: persistent/refractory GD, antithyroid drugs over 5 years with positive TRAb. There was RNA extracted from PBMCs, and the TCR library was made from it. Source: peripheral blood mononuclear cells (PBMCs), taken when the disease was refractory, from a patient treated with antithyroid drugs. The receptor was isolated from a female donor with Graves disease. V and J are TRBV29-1 and TRBJ2-7, with D perhaps matching TRBD1 or TRBD2 (5 bases each). Here the CDR3 reads CSVDGGLEKEQYF. The CDR3 DNA follows: TGCAGCGTTGATGGGGGTTTGGAGAAGGAGCAGTACTTC.